The clone carrying this T cell receptor beta chain was seen a few times. This sample is drawn from a study of T cells of healthy individuals. The CDR3 loop spans 16 amino acids. Trimming at V came to 5 bases and at J to 0 bases, leaving 9 bases not matched to a gene. Germline V gene data show CDR1 as DFQATT and CDR2 as SNEGSKA (reference sequence). Each CDR3 protein gets one entry after TCRdb re-called the 5' RACE reads with MiXCR. The sample shows about 53,000 distinct CDR3 sequences, 14% to 15% of them seen only once. The rearrangement links TRBV20-1 to TRBJ1-3; TRBD1 matches at 8 bases. This TCR came from a human donor in good health. The CDR3 protein is CSAPGTGTSSGNTIYF. The CDR3 region has the DNA TGCAGTGCTCCGGGGACAGGCACGTCCTCTGGAAACACCATATATTTT.